This T cell receptor (beta chain) was sequenced for a study of blood T cell repertoires in COVID-19. V lost 9 bases and J 4 bases, leaving 15 bases between the germline ends. This CDR3 spans 14 amino acids. Germline V CDR1 and CDR2: KGHDR, SFDVKD. Authors' data handling: Estimated nucleated cell counts came from reference gene primer amplification. Assay: immunoSEQ multiplex PCR; the TCRdb copy retains only in-frame clones and omits some. Clonal size and the V and J genes are those of that table, whereas D and trimming came from the DNA. The sample has about 320,000 clones, about 85% seen once; the top ten hold 1.5% to 2%. Participants were placed into cohorts based on the clinical history they reported.

Sequenced sample: PBMCs or T cells enriched from blood (not recorded which). The genes are TRBV24-1 and TRBJ1-5, with a weak D call TRBD1 (6 bases). This TCR was sampled from a woman in her twenties or thirties who had been exposed to COVID-19. CDR3 sequence (DNA): TGTGCCACCCAACCGCAGGGGAGAAATCAGCCCCAGCATTTT. Its translation: CATQPQGRNQPQHF.